This TCR beta chain was sequenced in a study of cytomegalovirus exposure and HLA in healthy donors. With 60 Vbeta and 13 Jbeta primers, the PCR was carried out. TCRdb's table, derived via immunoSEQ multiplex PCR, lists solely in-frame clones and lacks some. The sample gives some 160,000 clones, 81% of which show up once; about 1.5% is in the top ten. The donors gave bone marrow, and they were healthy. The CDR3 has 15 amino acids. CDR1 is SGHDT, CDR2 YYEEEE, per germline. Germline trimming cut 5 bases from V and 7 bases from J; bases unmatched to any gene: 10. The chain is built from TRBV5-6 and TRBJ2-1; 9 nucleotides line up with TRBD2. The receptor was derived from a man aged 50-59 years in good health and CMV-seropositive. Sequenced material: PBMCs. The CDR3 loop is CASSLTSGSRNEQFF. The CDR3 DNA reads TGTGCCAGCAGTCTCACTAGCGGGTCAAGGAATGAGCAGTTCTTC. The full variable domain, with the rest looked up from reference TRBV5-6 and TRBJ2-1, is DAGVTQSPTHLIKTRGQQVTLRCSPKSGHDTVSWYQQALGQGPQFIFQYYEEEERQRGNFPDRFSGHQFPNYSSELNVNALLLGDSALYLCASSLTSGSRNEQFFGPGTRLTVL.